Shown below are 11 T cell receptor beta chains from a single sample sequenced in a study of blood T cell repertoires in COVID-19. The protocol was immunoSEQ multiplex PCR, while the TCRdb copy is restricted to in-frame clones and leaves out a portion. Of tens of thousands of clones in the sample, around three quarters were seen once. The sample comprised peripheral blood. The receptors were sampled from a woman aged 80 or over with acute or convalescent COVID-19.

The chain links TRBV11-2 to TRBJ2-7; 7 positions agree with TRBD1. Losses at the gene ends were 3 bases for V and 2 bases for J; bases not matched to a gene: 7. The CDR3 spans 15 residues. Germline lookup yields CDR1 SGHAT and CDR2 FQNNGV. Here the CDR3 DNA reads TGTGCCAGCAGCTTCGGACAGGTCGCGACCTACGAGCAGTACTTC. This gives the protein CASSFGQVATYEQYF. Together with reference TRBV11-2 and TRBJ2-7, the CDR3 gives the full variable domain: EAGVAQSPRYKIIEKRQSVAFWCNPISGHATLYWYQQILGQGPKLLIQFQNNGVVDDSQLPKDRFSAERLKGVDSTLKIQPAKLEDSAVYLCASSFGQVATYEQYFGPGTRLTVT.

V usage is TRBV10-1 and J usage is TRBJ2-1; TRBD1 might be the D (6 bases). V lost 0 bases and J lost 5, with 11 bases in between. Germline lookup yields CDR1 WNHNN and CDR2 SYGVQD (reference sequence). This CDR3 comprises 15 residues. The CDR3 DNA reads as TGCGCCAGCAGTGAGTCGGGGACACCTAACAATGAGCAGTTCTTC. It translates to CASSESGTPNNEQFF.

The chain is built from TRBV7-2 and TRBJ2-7; D gene uncertain. Germline V gene lookup returns CDR1 SGHTA and CDR2 FQGNSA. The CDR3 loop spans 15 amino acids. Trimming removed 1 base from V and 6 bases from J, with 16 bases in between. The CDR3: CASSLGPNRLGEQYF. CDR3 DNA: TGTGCCAGCAGCTTAGGCCCCAATAGACTCGGCGAGCAGTACTTC.

The CDR3 DNA sequence: TGTGCCAGCACCCTGACAGGTTCTGGGGAGCAGTACTTC. This codes for CASTLTGSGEQYF. This chain connects TRBV6-5 to TRBJ2-7; tentative D call: TRBD1 (6 bases). Germline V gene data show CDR1 as MNHEY and CDR2 as SVGAGI. The length of the CDR3 is 13 residues. Trimming cost V 7 bases and J 7 bases, with 17 bases left between them.

The chain is built from TRBV9 and TRBJ1-1, with 9 bases that match TRBD1. There are 14 residues in the CDR3. Germline V gene lookup returns CDR1 SGDLS and CDR2 YYNGEE. The J segment lost 2 bases and the V segment lost 2 bases, leaving 1 base of the junction unmatched. DNA for the CDR3: TGTGCCAGCAGCGTGACAGGGGGTAACACTGAAGCTTTCTTT. Amino acid sequence: CASSVTGGNTEAFF.

The gene calls are TRBV18 and TRBJ1-4, with D possibly TRBD1 on 6 matching bases. The germline V gene has CDR1 KGHSH and CDR2 LQKENI. Trimming left V 3 bases short and J 4 bases short, with 9 bases between. The CDR3 is made up of 14 amino acids. The CDR3 region has the DNA TGTGCCAGCTCACCGGGGGCGGGTAATGAAAAACTGTTTTTT. It is translated as CASSPGAGNEKLFF.

V and J are TRBV3-1 (or the pseudogene TRBV3-2) and TRBJ2-5, with D perhaps matching TRBD1 (6 bases). The length of the CDR3 is 15 residues. Germline V gene data show CDR1 as LGHDT and CDR2 as YNNKEL (reference sequence). The V end lost 5 bases, the J end lost 6 bases, and 19 bases lay between the germline ends. CDR3 sequence (DNA): TGTGCCAGCAGCAATGGTCAAGGGGGTAGGAAGACCCAGTACTTC. Amino acid sequence: CASSNGQGGRKTQYF.

This clone was picked up one time. The J gene is TRBJ1-1, the V gene TRBV6-5; D ambiguous. CDR1 is MNHEY, CDR2 SVGAGI, per germline. Trimming removed 0 bases at V and 1 base at J, with 9 bases between. CDR3 length: 15 amino acids. The CDR3 DNA sequence: TGTGCCAGCAGTTACTCGGGGAGGAGGAACACTGAAGCTTTCTTT. This encodes CASSYSGRRNTEAFF.

Here the CDR3 DNA reads TGTGCCAGCAGCGTAGGGGATAGCGGGGGATACTTAAATACGCAGTATTTT. Translated, it gives CASSVGDSGGYLNTQYF. The rearrangement uses TRBV9 and TRBJ2-3, with TRBD2 matching over 9 bases. Germline CDR1 and CDR2: SGDLS and YYNGEE. With V trimmed by 0 bases and J by 7 bases, 12 bases remained unmatched. The CDR3 is 17 amino acids.

J is TRBJ1-5 and V is TRBV5-4; D uncertain. The germline V gene has CDR1 SGHNT and CDR2 YYREEE (reference sequence). V gave up 0 bases and J gave up 6 bases, with 16 bases separating them. The CDR3 length is 16 residues. The CDR3 nucleotides are TGTGCCAGCAGCTTGGATCCGGGGATCACGGGTCAGCCCCAGCATTTT. Its protein product is CASSLDPGITGQPQHF.

The CDR3 bases are TGTGCCAGCACTAACGGAGGGGCGGCGGGAAACACCATATATTTT. Amino acids: CASTNGGAAGNTIYF. The genes are TRBV28 and TRBJ1-3; TRBD1 might be the D (5 bases). Trimming stripped 7 bases from V and 4 bases from J, with 17 bases between. Germline values: CDR1 MDHEN, CDR2 SYDVKM. The CDR3 sequence is 15 residues long.